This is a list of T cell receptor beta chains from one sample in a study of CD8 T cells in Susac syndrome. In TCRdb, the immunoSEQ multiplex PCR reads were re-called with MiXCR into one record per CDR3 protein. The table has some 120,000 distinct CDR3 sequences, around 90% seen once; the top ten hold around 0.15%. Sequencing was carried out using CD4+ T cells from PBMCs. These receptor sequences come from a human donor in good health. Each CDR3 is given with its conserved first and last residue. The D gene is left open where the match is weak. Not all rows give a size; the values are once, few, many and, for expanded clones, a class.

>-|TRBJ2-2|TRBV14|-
CASSQVVTELFF
TGTGCCAGCAGCCAAGTAGTAACGGAGCTGTTTTTT
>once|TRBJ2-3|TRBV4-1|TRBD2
CASSPLGLAGTDTQYF
TGCGCCAGCAGCCCGCTAGGACTAGCGGGCACAGATACGCAGTATTTT
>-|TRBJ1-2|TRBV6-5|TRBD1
CASSRGQYYGYTF
TGTGCCAGCAGCCGGGGACAGTACTATGGCTACACCTTC
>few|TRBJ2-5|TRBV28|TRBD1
CASSSTGARETQYF
TGTGCCAGCAGCTCCACAGGGGCGCGGGAGACCCAGTACTTC
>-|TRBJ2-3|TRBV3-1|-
CASSSAGGTDTQYF
TGTGCCAGCAGCTCTGCCGGGGGCACAGATACGCAGTATTTT
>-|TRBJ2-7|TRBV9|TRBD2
CASSPNILAGGSSYEQYF
TGTGCCAGCAGCCCCAACATTCTAGCGGGGGGCAGCTCCTACGAGCAGTACTTC
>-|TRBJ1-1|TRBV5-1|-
CASSFSSGDTEVFF
TGCGCCAGCAGCTTTTCAAGCGGGGACACTGAAGTTTTCTTT
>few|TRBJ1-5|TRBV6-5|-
CASSPGPGPQHF
TGTGCCAGCAGTCCCGGACCGGGGCCCCAGCATTTT
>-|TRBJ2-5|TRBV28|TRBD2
CASSLSGGMQETQYF
TGTGCCAGCAGCTTGAGCGGGGGGATGCAAGAGACCCAGTACTTC
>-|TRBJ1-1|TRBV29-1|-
CSVKGQNTEAFF
TGCAGCGTTAAGGGACAGAACACTGAAGCTTTCTTT
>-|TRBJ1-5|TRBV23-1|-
CASSPNHRGVGNQPQHF
TGCGCCAGCAGTCCAAATCATAGGGGTGTTGGCAATCAGCCCCAGCATTTT
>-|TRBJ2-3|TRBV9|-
CASSVGVSSTDTQYF
TGTGCCAGCAGCGTCGGGGTCTCGTCCACAGATACGCAGTATTTT
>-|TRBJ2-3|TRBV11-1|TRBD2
CASRTGLAGITDTQYF
TGTGCCAGCCGGACGGGACTAGCGGGGATCACAGATACGCAGTATTTT
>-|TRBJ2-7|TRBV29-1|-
CSVAGGASYEQYF
TGCAGCGTTGCGGGTGGGGCATCCTACGAGCAGTACTTC
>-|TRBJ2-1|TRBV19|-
CASARGGFPYNEQFF
TGTGCCAGTGCAAGGGGGGGGTTCCCCTACAATGAGCAGTTCTTC
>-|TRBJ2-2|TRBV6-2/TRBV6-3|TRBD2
CASSRLRGESGELFF
TGTGCCAGCAGCAGGCTGCGGGGGGAATCCGGGGAGCTGTTTTTT
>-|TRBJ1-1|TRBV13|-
CASSFRTVSPEAFF
TGTGCCAGCAGCTTTCGGACAGTATCCCCTGAAGCTTTCTTT
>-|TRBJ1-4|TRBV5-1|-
CASSLDRAREKLFF
TGCGCCAGCAGCTTGGACAGGGCGAGGGAAAAACTGTTTTTT
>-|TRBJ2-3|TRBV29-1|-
CSSASSGPANTQYF
TGCAGCTCCGCCTCCAGCGGGCCTGCGAATACGCAGTATTTT
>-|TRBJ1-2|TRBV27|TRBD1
CASSQFSAPGQTYGYTF
TGTGCCAGCAGTCAATTTAGTGCCCCGGGACAGACCTATGGCTACACCTTC
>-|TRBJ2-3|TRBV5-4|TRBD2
CASSPRGSTDTQYF
TGTGCCAGCAGCCCGCGGGGGAGCACAGATACGCAGTATTTT
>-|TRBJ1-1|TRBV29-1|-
CSAVRAVNTEAFF
TGCAGCGCTGTGAGGGCGGTGAACACTGAAGCTTTCTTT
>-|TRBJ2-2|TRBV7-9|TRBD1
CASSSTGDTGELFF
TGTGCCAGCAGCTCTACAGGGGACACCGGGGAGCTGTTTTTT
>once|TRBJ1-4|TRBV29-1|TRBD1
CSVVWTGVEKLFF
TGCAGCGTTGTCTGGACAGGGGTTGAAAAACTGTTTTTT
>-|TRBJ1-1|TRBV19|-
CASSLTGRNTEAFF
TGTGCCAGTAGTTTGACGGGCAGGAACACTGAAGCTTTCTTT
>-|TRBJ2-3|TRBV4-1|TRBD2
CASSQDSGGARDTQYF
TGCGCCAGCAGCCAAGATAGCGGGGGGGCTCGGGATACGCAGTATTTT
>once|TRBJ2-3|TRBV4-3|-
CASSQDRGNADTQYF
TGCGCCAGCAGCCAAGATAGAGGGAATGCGGATACGCAGTATTTT
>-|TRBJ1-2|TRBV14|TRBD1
CASSPGQAIYGYTF
TGTGCCAGCAGCCCGGGACAGGCGATCTATGGCTACACCTTC
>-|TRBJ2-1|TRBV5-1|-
CASSPFDNEQFF
TGCGCCAGCAGCCCCTTCGACAATGAGCAGTTCTTC
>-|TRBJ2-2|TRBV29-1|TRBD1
CSASPGQGVGNTGELFF
TGCAGCGCCTCACCGGGACAGGGGGTAGGCAACACCGGGGAGCTGTTTTTT
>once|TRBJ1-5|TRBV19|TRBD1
CASSTPGQGARQPQHF
TGTGCCAGTAGTACCCCGGGACAGGGGGCGCGTCAGCCCCAGCATTTT
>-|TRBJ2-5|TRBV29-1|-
CSVGQVEGTQYF
TGCAGCGTCGGTCAGGTCGAAGGGACCCAGTACTTC
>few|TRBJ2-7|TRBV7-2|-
CASSLLTGEQYF
TGTGCCAGCAGCTTATTAACGGGCGAGCAGTACTTC
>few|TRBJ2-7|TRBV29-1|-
CSARGQLSYEQYF
TGCAGCGCCCGAGGGCAGCTCTCCTACGAGCAGTACTTC
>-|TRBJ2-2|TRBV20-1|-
CSATASGWNTGELFF
TGCAGTGCTACTGCCTCAGGGTGGAACACCGGGGAGCTGTTTTTT
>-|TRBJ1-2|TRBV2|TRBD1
CASSGPGQSYYGYTF
TGTGCCAGCAGTGGACCGGGACAGAGTTACTATGGCTACACCTTC
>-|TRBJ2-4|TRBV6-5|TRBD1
CASSYNPQDRGKGKNIQYF
TGTGCCAGCAGTTACAACCCTCAGGACAGGGGGAAAGGCAAAAACATTCAGTACTTC
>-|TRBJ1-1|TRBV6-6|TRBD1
CASTGTGWFTEAFF
TGTGCCAGCACCGGGACAGGGTGGTTCACTGAAGCTTTCTTT
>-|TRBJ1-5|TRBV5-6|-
CASSYRGRGYQPQHF
TGTGCCAGCAGCTATCGGGGCAGGGGCTATCAGCCCCAGCATTTT
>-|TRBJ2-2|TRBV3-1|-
CASSQDWGTGNTGELFF
TGTGCCAGCAGCCAAGATTGGGGGACTGGGAACACCGGGGAGCTGTTTTTT
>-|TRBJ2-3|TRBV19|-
CASSSTGTAITDTQYF
TGTGCCAGTAGTAGTACCGGGACCGCAATCACAGATACGCAGTATTTT
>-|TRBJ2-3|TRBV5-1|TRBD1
CASSSETGLTDTQYF
TGCGCCAGCAGCTCGGAGACAGGGCTCACAGATACGCAGTATTTT
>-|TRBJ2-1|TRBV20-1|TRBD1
CSARTGTGYNEQFF
TGCAGTGCTCGGACCGGGACAGGGTACAATGAGCAGTTCTTC
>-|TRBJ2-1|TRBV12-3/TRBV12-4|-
CASSLGLAHRSSYNEQFF
TGTGCCAGCAGTTTAGGGCTAGCGCACCGAAGCTCCTACAATGAGCAGTTCTTC
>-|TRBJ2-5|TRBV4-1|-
CASSLGRIGETQYF
TGCGCCAGCAGCCTGGGACGGATAGGAGAGACCCAGTACTTC
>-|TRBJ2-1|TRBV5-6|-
CASSLGVDYEQFF
TGTGCCAGCAGCTTGGGCGTAGACTATGAGCAGTTCTTC
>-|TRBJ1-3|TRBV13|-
CASSLSEAGSGNTIYF
TGTGCCAGCAGCTTAAGTGAGGCGGGGAGCGGAAACACCATATATTTT
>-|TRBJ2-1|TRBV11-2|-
CASSYSLGQGGDYNEQFF
TGTGCCAGCAGCTACTCGCTAGGGCAAGGGGGGGACTACAATGAGCAGTTCTTC
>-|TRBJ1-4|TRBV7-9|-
CASSSDPVEKLFF
TGTGCCAGCAGCTCGGACCCGGTTGAAAAACTGTTTTTT
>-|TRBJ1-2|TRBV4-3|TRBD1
CASSQGRDRGGNGYTF
TGCGCCAGCAGCCAAGGCCGGGACAGGGGAGGTAATGGCTACACCTTC
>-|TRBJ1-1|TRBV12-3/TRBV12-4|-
CASSRGGAAGAFF
TGTGCCAGCAGCCGCGGGGGGGCGGCTGGAGCTTTCTTT